The 23 T cell receptor beta chains reported below all come from one sample, sequenced in a study of T-cell reconstitution after alpha-beta-depleted transplantation in children. Unique molecular identifiers tagged the TCRbeta library. TCRdb itself ran the PCR reads through MiXCR, one entry per CDR3 protein. The sample gives 800,000 to 1,000,000 distinct CDR3 sequences, about 29% of which show up once; 28% is in the top ten. The specimen comprised PBMCs, mostly from graft donor cells, sampled 360 days after TCRalphabeta/CD19-depleted stem cell transplant. These receptors were collected from a boy younger than two who had a stem cell transplant for SCID, so the T cells may come from the graft donor.

The rearrangement joins TRBV20-1 to TRBJ1-2; perhaps TRBD1 as D (6 bases). CDR3 length equals 16 residues. The V end was cut by 0 bases, the J end by 1 base, with 15 bases between. Germline V gene data show CDR1 as DFQATT and CDR2 as SNEGSKA (reference sequence). The CDR3 region is CSARDRAGGVNYGYTF. The CDR3 bases are TGCAGTGCTAGAGATCGGGCCGGGGGCGTTAACTATGGCTACACCTTC.

This clonotype has a handful of counts. This sequence joins TRBV2 and TRBJ2-3; D is unresolved. Germline assignment: CDR1 SNHLY and CDR2 FYNNEI. With 6 bases removed from V and 8 bases from J, the gap between germline ends came to 18 bases. CDR3 length: 14 residues. The CDR3 loop reads CASSDPMAVGTQYF. The CDR3 DNA is TGTGCCAGCAGCGACCCCATGGCAGTGGGTACGCAGTATTTT.

V gene TRBV7-7 combines with J gene TRBJ2-1; unclear D gene. Deletions cut 1 base from V and 7 bases from J, with 14 bases between. This CDR3 has 15 residues. The germline V gene encodes CDR1 SSHAT and CDR2 FNYEAQ (reference sequence). CDR3 sequence (DNA): TGTGCCAGCAGCTTAGGGGCCTCGTTAGGGAATGAGCAGTTCTTC. Its translation: CASSLGASLGNEQFF.

This chain links TRBV12-3 or TRBV12-4 with TRBJ2-4; D is unclear. The V gene lost 1 base and the J gene lost 0 bases, with 10 bases spanning the gap. The CDR3 covers 16 residues. The CDR3 sequence: CASSLDGRIAKNIQYF. CDR3 in DNA: TGTGCCAGCAGTTTAGATGGCAGAATAGCCAAAAACATTCAGTACTTC.

CDR3 residues: CASSSDSTGQGWGTDTQYF. The CDR3, as DNA: TGTGCCAGCAGCTCCGATTCTACGGGACAGGGGTGGGGAACAGATACGCAGTATTTT. This chain links TRBV11-1 with TRBJ2-3; TRBD1 aligns across 10 bases. The CDR3 is 19 amino acids. Germline V gene sequence: CDR1 SGHAT, CDR2 FQDESV (reference sequence). After removal of 4 bases from V and 3 bases from J, the junction contained 16 bases not matched to a gene.

This clonotype came up a few times. The rearrangement joins TRBV19 to TRBJ1-5; 7 bases are shared with TRBD1. Germline V gene sequence: CDR1 LNHDA, CDR2 SQIVND (reference sequence). Trimming at V came to 3 bases and at J to 7 bases, leaving 6 bases not matched to a gene. The CDR3 spans 14 residues. The DNA for the CDR3 is TGTGCCAGTAGTATTGATTGGACAGGCCAGCCCCAGCATTTT. This translates into CASSIDWTGQPQHF.

The V and J genes are TRBV5-1 and TRBJ2-6; maybe TRBD2 (5 bases). Looked up from germline, CDR1 is SGHRS and CDR2 is YFSETQ. CDR3 length: 15 amino acids. With 3 bases removed from V and 4 bases from J, the gap between germline ends came to 11 bases. CDR3 in DNA: TGCGCCAGCAGCTCAGACTATACCGGGGCCAACGTCCTGACTTTC. As protein: CASSSDYTGANVLTF.

The genes are TRBV7-2 and TRBJ1-1; D not resolved. Germline V gene sequence: CDR1 SGHTA, CDR2 FQGNSA. The CDR3 has 14 amino acids. V lost 0 bases and J 8 bases, leaving 13 bases between the germline ends. The CDR3 coding sequence is TGTGCCAGCAGCTTAGCGATCCGGACCGGAGAAGCTTTCTTT. Residues: CASSLAIRTGEAFF.

This chain joins TRBV15 and TRBJ2-3; D possibly corresponds to TRBD2 (5 bases). V was pared by 9 bases and J by 1 base, with 17 bases between. This CDR3 region has 15 residues. Germline CDR1 and CDR2: LNHNV and YYDKDF (reference sequence). The DNA of the CDR3 is TGTGCCACTCAAGAGGCGGGTATGGGCACAGATACGCAGTATTTT. Translated, it gives CATQEAGMGTDTQYF.

The chain recombines TRBV7-3 with TRBJ1-1; the D gene is possibly TRBD1 (5 bases). V lost 5 bases and J lost 10, with 29 bases in between. The germline V gene encodes CDR1 SGHTA and CDR2 FQGTGA. The CDR3 loop spans 17 amino acids. The CDR3 DNA sequence: TGTGCCAGCAGCCCTGGGGCAGGGCCCGGTATCGGGTTTGGAGCTTTCTTT. Its translation is CASSPGAGPGIGFGAFF.

The chain joins TRBV4-1 to TRBJ2-2; no definite D call. V lost 1 base, J lost 5 bases, and 20 bases lay in between. Germline assignment: CDR1 MGHRA and CDR2 YSYEKL. This CDR3 region has 18 residues. This chain's CDR3 is CASSQGGLHETITGELFF. CDR3 nucleotide sequence: TGCGCCAGCAGCCAAGGGGGTTTACATGAGACAATAACCGGGGAGCTGTTTTTT.

The V call is TRBV10-3, the J call TRBJ2-3, with D perhaps assigned TRBD1 or TRBD2 (5 bases each). Germline V gene lookup returns CDR1 ENHRY and CDR2 SYGVKD. The CDR3 extends over 16 amino acids. V lost 4 bases, J lost 4 bases, and 18 bases lay in between. As DNA, the CDR3 is TGTGCCATCAGTGGACGCACAAGCTTGGGGGCAGATACGCAGTATTTT. Residues: CAISGRTSLGADTQYF.

The chain combines TRBV5-1 with TRBJ2-7; D unclear. From germline, CDR1 is SGHRS and CDR2 YFSETQ. The CDR3 length is 13 residues. The germline V and J ends were trimmed by 1 base and 3 bases, with 8 bases remaining between them. DNA of the CDR3: TGCGCCAGCAGCTTGTTCAGCAACTACGAGCAGTACTTC. Its protein is CASSLFSNYEQYF.

With regard to this clonotype: Compared with germline, one end of the junction differs, possibly owing to a read error. The CDR3 DNA follows: TGCGCCAACAGCTTGACGCCGGCCCCCAACACCGGGGAGCTGTTTTTT. This codes for CANSLTPAPNTGELFF. The J gene is TRBJ2-2, the V gene TRBV5-1; no reliable D call. CDR1 and CDR2 (germline): SGHRS, YFSETQ. This CDR3 is built from 16 residues.

In its sample, this clonotype was seen a few times. The J gene is TRBJ1-5, the V gene TRBV10-2; the match to TRBD1 covers 8 bases. From germline, CDR1 is WSHSY and CDR2 SAAADI. The CDR3 runs 14 residues. The J segment lost 6 bases and the V segment lost 3 bases, leaving 4 bases of the junction unmatched. CDR3 amino acids: CASSDAGGGQPQHF. The CDR3 DNA reads as TGCGCCAGCAGTGACGCAGGGGGCGGTCAGCCCCAGCATTTT.

CDR3 protein: CASSKGLAGGNTDTQYF. DNA for the CDR3: TGTGCCAGCAGTAAGGGACTAGCGGGGGGGAACACAGATACGCAGTATTTT. The genes are TRBV6-1 and TRBJ2-3; 16 nucleotides line up with TRBD2. Trimming removed 5 bases from V and 2 bases from J; junction bases left unmatched: 4. The length of the CDR3 is 17 residues. Germline V gives CDR1 MNHNS, CDR2 SASEGT.

A few counts support this clonotype. V gene TRBV29-1 combines with J gene TRBJ2-1; TRBD2 matches 10 bases. This CDR3 is built from 15 residues. V lost 3 bases to trimming and J lost 2 bases; unmatched junction nucleotides: 4. Germline V gene lookup returns CDR1 SQVTM and CDR2 ANQGSEA. The CDR3 nucleotides are TGCAGCGTTGACCATCTAGCGGGGGCCTACAATGAGCAGTTCTTC. It yields the protein CSVDHLAGAYNEQFF.

In its sample, this clonotype was seen a few times. This chain connects TRBV5-1 to TRBJ2-2; the D gene is possibly TRBD1 (6 bases). This CDR3 spans 15 amino acids. V dropped 1 base and J dropped 3 bases, with 10 bases sitting between them. Germline loops: CDR1 SGHRS, CDR2 YFSETQ. This CDR3 reads CASSLQGLDTGELFF. The CDR3 nucleotides are TGCGCCAGCAGCTTGCAGGGGTTGGACACCGGGGAGCTGTTTTTT.

This clonotype turned up a few times. The chain joins TRBV20-1 to TRBJ1-5; maybe TRBD1 (5 bases). The germline V gene has CDR1 DFQATT and CDR2 SNEGSKA (reference sequence). The CDR3 extends over 12 amino acids. Written as DNA, the CDR3 is TGCGGATACGACAGAAGGAATCAGCCCCAGCATTTT. Translation gives CGYDRRNQPQHF.

This clonotype came up a few times. This sequence joins TRBV12-3 or TRBV12-4 and TRBJ2-1, with 9 bases aligning to TRBD2. The CDR3 covers 13 residues. Losses at the gene ends were 4 bases for V and 10 bases for J; bases not matched to a gene: 5. CDR3 protein: CASSYGLAREQFF. The DNA of the CDR3 is TGTGCCAGCAGTTATGGACTAGCGCGAGAGCAGTTCTTC.

The J gene is TRBJ2-2, the V gene TRBV20-1; TRBD2 is a possible D gene (6 bases). Trimming removed 2 bases at V and 1 base at J, with 8 bases between. Germline lookup yields CDR1 DFQATT and CDR2 SNEGSKA (reference sequence). CDR3 length: 14 residues. The CDR3 region has the DNA TGCAGTGCTAGATACGGGGGGAACACCGGGGAGCTGTTTTTT. It translates to CSARYGGNTGELFF.

This clonotype appeared many times. This chain links TRBV28 with TRBJ2-7, with TRBD1 matching over 11 bases. Germline trimming cut 5 bases from V and 6 bases from J; bases unmatched to any gene: 9. Germline CDR1 reads MDHEN; CDR2 reads SYDVKM. The CDR3 loop spans 15 amino acids. The DNA for the CDR3 is TGTGCCAGCAGTACACCGGGGACAGGGGGTGGCGAGCAGTACTTC. Translating gives CASSTPGTGGGEQYF.

The sample holds many counts of this clonotype. The chain carries TRBV7-9 and TRBJ1-5; a weak D match, TRBD1 (6 bases). The CDR3 contains 13 residues. V dropped 3 bases and J dropped 7 bases, with 10 bases sitting between them. The V gene's germline CDR1 is SEHNR and CDR2 FQNEAQ (reference sequence). The CDR3: CASSFTGQQPQHF. CDR3 bases: TGTGCCAGCAGCTTTACAGGGCAACAGCCCCAGCATTTT.